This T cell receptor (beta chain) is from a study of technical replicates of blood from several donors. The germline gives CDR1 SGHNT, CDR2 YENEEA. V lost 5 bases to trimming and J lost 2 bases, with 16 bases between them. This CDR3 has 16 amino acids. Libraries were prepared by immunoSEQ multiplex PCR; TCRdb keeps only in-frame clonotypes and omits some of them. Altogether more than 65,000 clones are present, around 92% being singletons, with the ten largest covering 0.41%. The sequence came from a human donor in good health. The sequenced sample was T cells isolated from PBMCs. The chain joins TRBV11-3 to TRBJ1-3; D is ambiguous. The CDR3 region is CASSKPRDFPGNTIYF. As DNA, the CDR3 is TGTGCCAGCAGCAAACCTCGGGATTTTCCTGGAAACACCATATATTTT.